This TCR beta chain was retrieved from a study of T-cell memory formation after mild COVID-19. Study-wide background: In these data, TCR clusters were largely donor specific.

Trimming left V 5 bases short and J 4 bases short, with 11 bases between. The CDR3 runs 13 residues. This clonotype was detected a few times. Its specificity is unknown. Libraries for TCRalpha and TCRbeta carried sample barcodes and unique molecular identifiers via 5'RACE. Each CDR3 protein is one row after TCRdb ran MiXCR on the 5' RACE reads. The sample includes about 400,000 distinct CDR3 sequences, around 14% seen only once; the top ten take 22%. Study observations and caveats: The main location of contracting CD4+ clones was CM and EM, and that of contracting CD8+ clones was EMRA. Memory sampled before infection contained some responding clones, suggesting cross-reactive memory joined.

This clonotype was sampled from a man aged 18 to 30 who had mild COVID-19 (a few samples of this study predate the infection). Cell type and time point are not known. Material for sequencing was PBMCs or a T cell subset sorted from them (not recorded which). The V and J genes are TRBV12-3 or TRBV12-4 and TRBJ1-1; D unresolved. CDR3 sequence (DNA): TGTGCCAGCAGTCGACTTGTGAGCACTGAAGCTTTCTTT. Its protein product is CASSRLVSTEAFF.